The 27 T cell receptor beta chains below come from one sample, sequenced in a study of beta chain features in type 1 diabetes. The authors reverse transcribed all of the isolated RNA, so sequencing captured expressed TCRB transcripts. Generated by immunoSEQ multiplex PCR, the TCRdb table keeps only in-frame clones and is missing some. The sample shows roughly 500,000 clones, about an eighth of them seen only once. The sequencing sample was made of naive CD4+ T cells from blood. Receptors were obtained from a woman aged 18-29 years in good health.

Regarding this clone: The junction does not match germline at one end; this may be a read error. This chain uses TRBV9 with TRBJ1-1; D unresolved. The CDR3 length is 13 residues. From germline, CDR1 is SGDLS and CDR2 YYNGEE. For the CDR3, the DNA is TGTGCCAGCAGCCCAGAGGTACATCTTGAAGTTTTCTTT. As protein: CASSPEVHLEVFF.

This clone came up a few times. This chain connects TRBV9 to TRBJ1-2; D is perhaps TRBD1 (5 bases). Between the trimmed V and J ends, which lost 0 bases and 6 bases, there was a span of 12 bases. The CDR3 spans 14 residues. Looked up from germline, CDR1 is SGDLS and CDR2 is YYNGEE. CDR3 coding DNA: TGTGCCAGCAGCGTAGGTCCAGGGAGAAATGGCTACACCTTC. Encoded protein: CASSVGPGRNGYTF.

The CDR3 region is CASSFTAGQGNIQYF. CDR3 bases: TGCGCCAGCAGCTTTACGGCAGGGCAGGGAAACATTCAGTACTTC. The genes are TRBV5-1 and TRBJ2-4, with a tentative D call TRBD1 (5 bases). V lost 2 bases and J 6 bases, leaving 15 bases between the germline ends. The CDR3 loop spans 15 amino acids. Germline lookup yields CDR1 SGHRS and CDR2 YFSETQ.

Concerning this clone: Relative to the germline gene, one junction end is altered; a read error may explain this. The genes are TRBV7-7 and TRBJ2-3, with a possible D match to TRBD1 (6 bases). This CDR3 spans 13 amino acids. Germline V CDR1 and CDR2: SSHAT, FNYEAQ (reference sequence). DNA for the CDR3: TGTGCTAGCAGCTGGCAGGGGACAGATACGCAGTATTTT. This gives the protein CASSWQGTDTQYF.

The CDR3 DNA sequence: TGTGCCAGCAGTACAAACAGGGAGACCCAGTACTTC. Its translation: CASSTNRETQYF. V is TRBV6-6 and J is TRBJ2-5; maybe TRBD1 (5 bases). Trimming removed 5 bases from V and 5 bases from J, with 9 bases in between. This CDR3 has 12 amino acids. Germline CDR1 reads MNHNY; CDR2 reads SVGAGI (reference sequence).

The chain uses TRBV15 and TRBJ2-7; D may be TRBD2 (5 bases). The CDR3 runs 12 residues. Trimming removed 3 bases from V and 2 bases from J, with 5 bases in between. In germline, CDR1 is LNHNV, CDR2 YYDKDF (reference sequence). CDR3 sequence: CATSSGAYEQYV. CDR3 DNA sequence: TGTGCCACCAGCAGCGGGGCCTACGAGCAGTACGTC.

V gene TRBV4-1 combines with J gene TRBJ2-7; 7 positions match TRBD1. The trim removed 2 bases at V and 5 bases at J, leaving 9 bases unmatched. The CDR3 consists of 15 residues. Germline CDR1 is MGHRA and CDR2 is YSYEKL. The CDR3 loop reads CASSQPRQGYNEQYV. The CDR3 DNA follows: TGCGCCAGCAGCCAACCGCGACAGGGATACAACGAGCAGTACGTC.

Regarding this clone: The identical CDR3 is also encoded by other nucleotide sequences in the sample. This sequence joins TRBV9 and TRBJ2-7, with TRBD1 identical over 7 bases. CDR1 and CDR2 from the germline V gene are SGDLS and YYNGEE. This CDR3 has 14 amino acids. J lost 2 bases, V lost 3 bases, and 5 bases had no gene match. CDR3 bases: TGTGCCAGCAGCGCCACAGGGACAGCCTACGAGCAGTACTTC. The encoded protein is CASSATGTAYEQYF.

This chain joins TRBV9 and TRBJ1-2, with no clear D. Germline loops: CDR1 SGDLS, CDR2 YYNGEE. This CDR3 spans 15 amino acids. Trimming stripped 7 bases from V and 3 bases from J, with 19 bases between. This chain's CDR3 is CASSDGVAADYGYTF. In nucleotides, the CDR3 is TGTGCCAGCTCAGATGGCGTTGCCGCCGACTATGGCTACACCTTC.

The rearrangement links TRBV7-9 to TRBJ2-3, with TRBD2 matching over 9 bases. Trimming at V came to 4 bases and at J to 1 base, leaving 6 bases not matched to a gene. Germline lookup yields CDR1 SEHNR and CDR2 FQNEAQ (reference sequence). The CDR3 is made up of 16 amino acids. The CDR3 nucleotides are TGTGCCAGCAGCTCCTCAGCGGGGGGAGGCACAGATACGCAGTATTTT. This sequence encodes CASSSSAGGGTDTQYF.

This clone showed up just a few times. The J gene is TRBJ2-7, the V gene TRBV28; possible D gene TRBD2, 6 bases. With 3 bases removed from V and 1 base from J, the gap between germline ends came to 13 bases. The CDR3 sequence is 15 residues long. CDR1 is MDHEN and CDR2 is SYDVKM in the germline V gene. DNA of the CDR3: TGTGCCAGCAGTTTGGGCGGGGTACGGTCCTACGAGCAGTACGTC. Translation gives CASSLGGVRSYEQYV.

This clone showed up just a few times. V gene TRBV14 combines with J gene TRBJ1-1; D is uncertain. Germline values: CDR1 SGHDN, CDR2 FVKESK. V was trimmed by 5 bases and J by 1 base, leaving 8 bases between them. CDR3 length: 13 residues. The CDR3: CASSAYRNTEAFF. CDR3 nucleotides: TGTGCCAGCAGCGCCTACAGGAACACTGAAGCTTTCTTT.

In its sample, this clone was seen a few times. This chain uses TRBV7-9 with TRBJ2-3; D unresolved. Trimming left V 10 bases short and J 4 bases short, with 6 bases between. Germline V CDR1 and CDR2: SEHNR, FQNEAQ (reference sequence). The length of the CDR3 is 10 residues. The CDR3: CAIFSDTQYF. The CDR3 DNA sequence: TGTGCCATTTTTTCAGATACGCAGTATTTT.

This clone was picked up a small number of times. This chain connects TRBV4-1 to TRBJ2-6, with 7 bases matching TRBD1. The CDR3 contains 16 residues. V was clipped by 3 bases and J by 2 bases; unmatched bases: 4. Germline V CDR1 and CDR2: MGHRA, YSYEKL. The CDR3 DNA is TGCGCCAGCAGCCACCTACAGGGGCCTGGGGCCAACGTCCTGACTTTC. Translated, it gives CASSHLQGPGANVLTF.

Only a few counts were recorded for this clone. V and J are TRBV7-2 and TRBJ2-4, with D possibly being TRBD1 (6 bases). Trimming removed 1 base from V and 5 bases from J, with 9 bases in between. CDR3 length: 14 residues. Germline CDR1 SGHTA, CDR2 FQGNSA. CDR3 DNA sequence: TGTGCCAGCAGCTTAGGACAGGTTGAAAACATTCAGTACTTC. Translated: CASSLGQVENIQYF.

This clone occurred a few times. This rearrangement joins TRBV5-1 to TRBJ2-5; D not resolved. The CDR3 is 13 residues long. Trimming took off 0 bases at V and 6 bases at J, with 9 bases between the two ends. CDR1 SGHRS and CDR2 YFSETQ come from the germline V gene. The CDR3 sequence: CASSLEGTKTQYF. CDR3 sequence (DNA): TGCGCCAGCAGCTTGGAAGGTACTAAGACCCAGTACTTC.

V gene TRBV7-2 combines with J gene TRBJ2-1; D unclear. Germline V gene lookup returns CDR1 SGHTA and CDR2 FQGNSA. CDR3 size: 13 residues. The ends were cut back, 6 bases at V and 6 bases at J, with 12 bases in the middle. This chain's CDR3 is CASSRRVRNEQFF. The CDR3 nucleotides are TGTGCCAGCAGTCGACGGGTACGCAATGAGCAGTTCTTC.

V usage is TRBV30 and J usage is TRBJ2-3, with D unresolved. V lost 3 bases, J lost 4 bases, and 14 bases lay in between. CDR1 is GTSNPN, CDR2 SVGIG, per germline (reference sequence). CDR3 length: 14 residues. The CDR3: CAWRLGVSPDTQYF. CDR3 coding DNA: TGTGCCTGGAGGCTGGGCGTTTCCCCAGATACGCAGTATTTT.

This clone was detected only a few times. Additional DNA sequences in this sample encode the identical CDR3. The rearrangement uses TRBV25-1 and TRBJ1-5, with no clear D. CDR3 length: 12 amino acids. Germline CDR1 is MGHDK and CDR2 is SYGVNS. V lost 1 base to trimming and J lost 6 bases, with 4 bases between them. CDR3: CASSELGQPQHF. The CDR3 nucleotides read TGTGCCAGCAGTGAATTAGGTCAGCCCCAGCATTTT. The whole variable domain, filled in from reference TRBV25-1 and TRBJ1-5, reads EADIYQTPRYLVIGTGKKITLECSQTMGHDKMYWYQQDPGMELHLIHYSYGVNSTEKGDLSSESTVSRIRTEHFPLTLESARPSHTSQYLCASSELGQPQHFGDGTRLSIL.

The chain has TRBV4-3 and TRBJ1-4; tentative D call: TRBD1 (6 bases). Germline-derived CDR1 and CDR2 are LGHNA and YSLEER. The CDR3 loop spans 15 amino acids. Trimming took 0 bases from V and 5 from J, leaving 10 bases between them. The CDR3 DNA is TGCGCCAGCAGCCAAGATTCGGGGGCAAATGAAAAACTGTTTTTT. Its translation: CASSQDSGANEKLFF.

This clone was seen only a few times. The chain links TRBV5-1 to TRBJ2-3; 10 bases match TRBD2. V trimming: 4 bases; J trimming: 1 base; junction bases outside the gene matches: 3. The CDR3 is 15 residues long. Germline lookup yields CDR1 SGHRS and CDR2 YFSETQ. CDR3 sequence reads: CASSPGLAGTDTQYF. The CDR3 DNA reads TGCGCCAGCAGCCCCGGACTAGCGGGCACAGATACGCAGTATTTT.

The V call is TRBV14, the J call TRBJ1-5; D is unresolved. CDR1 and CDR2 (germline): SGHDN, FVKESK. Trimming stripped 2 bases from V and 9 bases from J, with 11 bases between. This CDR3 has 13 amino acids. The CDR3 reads CASSQQGVGPQHF. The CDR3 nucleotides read TGTGCCAGCAGCCAACAAGGAGTGGGGCCCCAGCATTTT.

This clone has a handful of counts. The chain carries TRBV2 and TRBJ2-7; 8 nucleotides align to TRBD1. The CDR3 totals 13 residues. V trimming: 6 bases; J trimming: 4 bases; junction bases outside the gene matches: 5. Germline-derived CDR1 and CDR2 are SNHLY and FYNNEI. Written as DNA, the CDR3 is TGTGCCAGCAGGAGGACAGGGACGTACGAGCAGTACGTC. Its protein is CASRRTGTYEQYV.

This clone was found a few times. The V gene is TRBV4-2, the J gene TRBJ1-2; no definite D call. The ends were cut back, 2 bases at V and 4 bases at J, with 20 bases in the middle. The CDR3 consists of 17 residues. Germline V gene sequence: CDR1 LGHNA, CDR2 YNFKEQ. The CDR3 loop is CASSQPQRVGYGYGYTF. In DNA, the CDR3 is TGTGCCAGCAGCCAACCCCAAAGGGTGGGTTATGGCTATGGCTACACCTTC.

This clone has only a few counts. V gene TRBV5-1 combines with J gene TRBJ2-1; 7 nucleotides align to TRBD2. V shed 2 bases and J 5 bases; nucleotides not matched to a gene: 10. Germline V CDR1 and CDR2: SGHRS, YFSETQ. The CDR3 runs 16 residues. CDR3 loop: CASSLRPSRGDNEQFF. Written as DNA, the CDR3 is TGCGCCAGCAGCTTACGGCCTAGCCGGGGGGACAATGAGCAGTTCTTC.

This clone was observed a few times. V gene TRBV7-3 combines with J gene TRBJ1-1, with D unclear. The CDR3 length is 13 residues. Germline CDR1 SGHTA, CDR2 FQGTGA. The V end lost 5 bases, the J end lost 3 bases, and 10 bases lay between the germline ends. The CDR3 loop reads CASSLSKYTEAFF. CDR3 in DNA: TGTGCCAGCAGCCTTTCCAAATACACTGAAGCTTTCTTT.

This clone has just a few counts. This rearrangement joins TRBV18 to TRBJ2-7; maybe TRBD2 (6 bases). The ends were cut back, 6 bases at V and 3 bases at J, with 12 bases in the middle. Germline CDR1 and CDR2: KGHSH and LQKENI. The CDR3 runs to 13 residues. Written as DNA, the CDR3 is TGTGCCAGCTCCGGGGGAGAAAACTACGAGCAGTACTTC. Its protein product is CASSGGENYEQYF. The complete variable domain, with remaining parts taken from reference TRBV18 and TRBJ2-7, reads NAGVMQNPRHLVRRRGQEARLRCSPMKGHSHVYWYRQLPEEGLKFMVYLQKENIIDESGMPKERFSAEFPKEGPSILRIQQVVRGDSAAYFCASSGGENYEQYFGPGTRLTVT.